The 9 T cell receptor beta chains below come from one sample, sequenced in a study of blood T cell repertoires in COVID-19 (dated by TCRdb to 2020 to 2021). Library preparation was by the immunoSEQ multiplex PCR assay. As stored in TCRdb, this immuneACCESS dataset retains in-frame rearrangements with V and J assigned. A fraction of the clones does not appear; measured against another copy, unresolved V genes explain less than half of the discrepancy, and the remainder lacks a known reason. This sample is represented by roughly 250,000 clones; about 86% of them were singletons. The top ten hold approximately 12% of the sample. Sequencing was performed on peripheral blood. Every receptor here comes from a woman between 25 and 40 years old with COVID-19, enrolled during active disease.

The rearrangement uses TRBV28 and TRBJ1-5, with D tentatively TRBD1 (5 bases). The CDR3 is 14 amino acids. Germline V gene sequence: CDR1 MDHEN, CDR2 SYDVKM. Trimming removed 4 bases from V and 4 bases from J, with 11 bases in between. The CDR3 DNA reads TGTGCCAGCAGTTCTACAGGTTATAATCAGCCCCAGCATTTT. Its translation: CASSSTGYNQPQHF.

The chain carries TRBV4-1 and TRBJ1-2; 8 bases are a match to TRBD1. V lost 0 bases to trimming and J lost 2 bases; unmatched junction nucleotides: 17. This CDR3 is 20 amino acids long. Per the germline V gene, CDR1 is MGHRA and CDR2 is YSYEKL. CDR3 sequence reads: CASSQDSLRRTGLPNYGYTF. The CDR3 DNA is TGCGCCAGCAGCCAAGATTCCCTTCGGAGGACAGGGTTGCCCAACTATGGCTACACCTTC.

This clone showed up just a few times. This chain connects TRBV6-5 to TRBJ1-5; 7 bases align to TRBD1. J gave up 7 bases and V 2 bases, and 5 bases lay outside the gene matches. This CDR3 is 14 amino acids long. Per the germline V gene, CDR1 is MNHEY and CDR2 is SVGAGI. CDR3 sequence reads: CASSYETTGQPQHF. The CDR3 nucleotides are TGTGCCAGCAGTTACGAAACGACAGGGCAGCCCCAGCATTTT.

This clone was seen a single time. The chain has TRBV7-9 and TRBJ1-3, with TRBD1 identical over 7 bases. The CDR3 loop spans 17 amino acids. Germline V CDR1 and CDR2: SEHNR, FQNEAQ (reference sequence). After removal of 6 bases from V and 0 bases from J, the junction contained 11 bases not matched to a gene. The CDR3 DNA follows: TGTGCCAGCAGAAAACAAGACAGGGTTTCCTCTGGAAACACCATATATTTT. Translated: CASRKQDRVSSGNTIYF.

The chain uses TRBV5-4 and TRBJ1-1; D is possibly TRBD1 (5 bases). CDR3 length: 14 residues. Germline CDR1 reads SGHNT; CDR2 reads YYREEE (reference sequence). With 1 base removed from V and 3 bases from J, the gap between germline ends came to 10 bases. DNA for the CDR3: TGTGCCAGCAGCTTGTTGGGCAGGGACACTGAAGCTTTCTTT. Its protein product is CASSLLGRDTEAFF.

V is TRBV6-6 and J is TRBJ1-5; D is possibly TRBD1 (5 bases). Germline V gene data show CDR1 as MNHNY and CDR2 as SVGAGI (reference sequence). This CDR3 has 15 residues. V lost 4 bases, J lost 0 bases, and 10 bases lay in between. The CDR3 DNA is TGTGCCAGCAGTTCTCAGGGTCATAGCAATCAGCCCCAGCATTTT. Translating gives CASSSQGHSNQPQHF.

The CDR3 is CASSLGAGSASPLHF. In DNA form, the CDR3 reads TGTGCCAGCAGCTTAGGGGCAGGGTCAGCCTCACCCCTCCACTTT. The chain recombines TRBV7-9 with TRBJ1-6, with a weak D call TRBD1 (5 bases). The germline V and J ends were trimmed by 1 base and 10 bases, with 14 bases remaining between them. This CDR3 contains 15 residues. Germline loops: CDR1 SEHNR, CDR2 FQNEAQ (reference sequence).

The V gene is TRBV11-3, the J gene TRBJ2-3, with D maybe TRBD2 (6 bases). Germline lookup yields CDR1 SGHNT and CDR2 YENEEA. Deletions cut 5 bases from V and 3 bases from J, with 15 bases between. The length of the CDR3 is 15 residues. As DNA, the CDR3 is TGTGCCAGCAGCACGGGACTCTTAGAGACAGATACGCAGTATTTT. Translation gives CASSTGLLETDTQYF.

The chain employs TRBV7-9 and TRBJ1-2, with unresolved D. Trimming removed 4 bases from V and 4 bases from J, with 7 bases in between. Germline CDR1 is SEHNR and CDR2 is FQNEAQ (reference sequence). This CDR3 spans 12 amino acids. CDR3 loop: CASSSSIYGYTF. The CDR3 DNA reads TGTGCCAGCAGCTCGAGCATCTATGGCTACACCTTC. Full variable domain (outside the CDR3, taken from reference TRBV7-9 and TRBJ1-2): DTGVSQNPRHKITKRGQNVTFRCDPISEHNRLYWYRQTLGQGPEFLTYFQNEAQLEKSRLLSDRFSAERPKGSFSTLEIQRTEQGDSAMYLCASSSSIYGYTFGSGTRLTVV.